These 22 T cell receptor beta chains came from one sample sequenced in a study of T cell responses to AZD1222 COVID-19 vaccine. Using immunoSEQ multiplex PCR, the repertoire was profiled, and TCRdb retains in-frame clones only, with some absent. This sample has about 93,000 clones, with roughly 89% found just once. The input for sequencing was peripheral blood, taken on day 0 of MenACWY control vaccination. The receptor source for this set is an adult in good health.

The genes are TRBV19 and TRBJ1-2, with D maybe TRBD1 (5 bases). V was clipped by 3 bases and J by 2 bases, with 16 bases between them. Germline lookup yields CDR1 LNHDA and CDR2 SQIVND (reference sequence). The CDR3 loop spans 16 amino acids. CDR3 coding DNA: TGTGCCAGTAGTATCCTCAGCGGGCGGGGGAACTATGGCTACACCTTC. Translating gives CASSILSGRGNYGYTF.

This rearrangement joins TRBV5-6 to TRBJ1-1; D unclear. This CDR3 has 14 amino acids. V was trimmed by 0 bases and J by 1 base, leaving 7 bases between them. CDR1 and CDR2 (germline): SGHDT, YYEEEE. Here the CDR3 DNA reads TGTGCCAGCAGCTTGGGGGCAACGAACACTGAAGCTTTCTTT. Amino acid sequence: CASSLGATNTEAFF.

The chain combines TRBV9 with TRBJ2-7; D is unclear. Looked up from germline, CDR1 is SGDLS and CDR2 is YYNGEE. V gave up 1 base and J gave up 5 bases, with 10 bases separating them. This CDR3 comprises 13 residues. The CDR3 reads CASSVRFSDEQYF. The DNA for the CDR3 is TGTGCCAGCAGCGTAAGGTTTTCGGACGAGCAGTACTTC.

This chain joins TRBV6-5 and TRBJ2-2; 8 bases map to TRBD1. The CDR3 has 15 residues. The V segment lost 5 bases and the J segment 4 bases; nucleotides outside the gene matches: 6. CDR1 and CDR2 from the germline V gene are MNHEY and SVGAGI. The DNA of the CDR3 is TGTGCCAGCAGTCACGGACAGGGCCCCACCGGGGAGCTGTTTTTT. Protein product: CASSHGQGPTGELFF.

The CDR3 spells CASSTGEMGSYEQYF. CDR3 coding DNA: TGTGCCAGCAGTACAGGGGAAATGGGCTCCTACGAGCAGTACTTC. The chain links TRBV6-5 to TRBJ2-7; 7 bases match TRBD1. Germline trimming cut 5 bases from V and 0 bases from J; bases unmatched to any gene: 7. The germline V gene has CDR1 MNHEY and CDR2 SVGAGI. CDR3 size: 15 residues.

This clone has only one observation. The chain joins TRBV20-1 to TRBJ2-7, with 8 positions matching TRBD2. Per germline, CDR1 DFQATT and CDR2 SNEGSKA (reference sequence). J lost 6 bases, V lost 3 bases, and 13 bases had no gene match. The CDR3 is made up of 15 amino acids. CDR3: CSASREDRGGGEQYF. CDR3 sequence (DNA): TGCAGTGCTAGTCGAGAGGACCGGGGGGGCGGCGAGCAGTACTTC.

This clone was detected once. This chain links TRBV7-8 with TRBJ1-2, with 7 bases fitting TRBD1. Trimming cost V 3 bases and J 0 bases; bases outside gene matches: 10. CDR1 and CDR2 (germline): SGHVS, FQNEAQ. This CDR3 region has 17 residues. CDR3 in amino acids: CASSFVLGDSPNYGYTF. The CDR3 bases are TGTGCCAGCAGCTTCGTATTGGGGGACAGCCCTAACTATGGCTACACCTTC.

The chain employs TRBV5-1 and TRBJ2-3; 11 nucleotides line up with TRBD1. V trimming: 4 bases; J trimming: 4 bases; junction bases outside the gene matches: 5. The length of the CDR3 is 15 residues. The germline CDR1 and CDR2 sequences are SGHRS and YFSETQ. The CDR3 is CASSQGQGESDTQYF. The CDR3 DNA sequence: TGCGCCAGCAGCCAGGGACAGGGGGAGTCAGATACGCAGTATTTT.

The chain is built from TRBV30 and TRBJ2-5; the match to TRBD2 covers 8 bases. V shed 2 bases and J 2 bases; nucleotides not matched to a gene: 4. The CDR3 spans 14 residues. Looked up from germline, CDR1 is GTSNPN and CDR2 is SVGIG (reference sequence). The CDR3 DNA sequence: TGTGCCTGGAGTTATTTAGCGGGGCAAGAGACCCAGTACTTC. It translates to CAWSYLAGQETQYF.

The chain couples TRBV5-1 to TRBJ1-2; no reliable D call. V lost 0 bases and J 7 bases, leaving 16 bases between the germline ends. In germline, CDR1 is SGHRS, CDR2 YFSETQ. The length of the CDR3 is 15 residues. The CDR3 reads CASSLAASPTTGYTF. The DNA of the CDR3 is TGCGCCAGCAGCTTGGCGGCCTCACCCACGACTGGCTACACCTTC.

The CDR3 DNA is TGCGCCAGCAGCCAAGGTCCCACGGGCACAAACGCTCAGTTCTTC. Amino acid sequence: CASSQGPTGTNAQFF. V and J are TRBV4-3 and TRBJ2-1, with unresolved D. Germline CDR1 LGHNA, CDR2 YSLEER. Trimming shortened V by 1 base and J by 13 bases, and 20 bases separated the two germline ends. This CDR3 spans 15 amino acids.

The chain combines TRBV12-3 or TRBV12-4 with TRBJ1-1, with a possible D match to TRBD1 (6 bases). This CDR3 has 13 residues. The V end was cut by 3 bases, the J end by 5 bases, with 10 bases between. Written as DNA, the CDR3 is TGTGCCAGCAGTTTGGCAGGGGTGACTGAAGCTTTCTTT. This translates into CASSLAGVTEAFF.

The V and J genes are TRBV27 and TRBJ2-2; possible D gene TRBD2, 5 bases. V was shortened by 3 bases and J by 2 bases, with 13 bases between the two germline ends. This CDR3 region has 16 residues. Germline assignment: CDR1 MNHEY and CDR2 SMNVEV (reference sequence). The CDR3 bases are TGTGCCAGCAGTTTGGGGAGAGGACCAAACACCGGGGAGCTGTTTTTT. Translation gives CASSLGRGPNTGELFF.

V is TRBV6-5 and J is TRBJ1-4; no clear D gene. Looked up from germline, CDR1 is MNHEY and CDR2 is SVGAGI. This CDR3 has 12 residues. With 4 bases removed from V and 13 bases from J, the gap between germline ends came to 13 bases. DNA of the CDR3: TGTGCCAGCAGTTTGTCTCTGGGCGGACTGTTTTTT. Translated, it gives CASSLSLGGLFF.

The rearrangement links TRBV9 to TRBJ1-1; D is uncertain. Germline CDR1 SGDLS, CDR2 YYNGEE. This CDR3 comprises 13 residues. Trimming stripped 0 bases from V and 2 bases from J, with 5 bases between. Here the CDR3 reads CASSVDSNTEAFF. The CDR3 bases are TGTGCCAGCAGCGTAGACTCCAACACTGAAGCTTTCTTT.

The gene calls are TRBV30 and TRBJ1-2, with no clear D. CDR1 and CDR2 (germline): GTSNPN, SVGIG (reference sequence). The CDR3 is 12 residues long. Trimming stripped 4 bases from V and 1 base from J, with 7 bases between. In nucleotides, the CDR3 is TGTGCCTGGAACGGGAATAACTATGGCTACACCTTC. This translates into CAWNGNNYGYTF.

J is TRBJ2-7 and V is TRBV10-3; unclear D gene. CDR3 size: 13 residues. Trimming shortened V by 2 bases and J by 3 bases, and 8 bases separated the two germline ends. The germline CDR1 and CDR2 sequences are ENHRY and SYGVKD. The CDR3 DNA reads TGTGCCATCAGTGAGGCAGAATACTACGAGCAGTACTTC. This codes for CAISEAEYYEQYF.

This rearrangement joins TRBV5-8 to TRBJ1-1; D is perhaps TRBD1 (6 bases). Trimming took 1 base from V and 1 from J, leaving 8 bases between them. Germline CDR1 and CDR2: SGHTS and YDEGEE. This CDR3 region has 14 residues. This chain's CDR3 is CASSLTDRNTEAFF. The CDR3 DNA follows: TGTGCCAGCAGCTTGACGGACAGGAACACTGAAGCTTTCTTT.

As DNA, the CDR3 is TGTGCCAGCAGTTCCCAAGTTATAGGGAATTCACCCCTCCACTTT. This translates into CASSSQVIGNSPLHF. This chain uses TRBV2 with TRBJ1-6; D ambiguous. This CDR3 is built from 15 residues. Between the trimmed V and J ends, which lost 5 bases and 7 bases, there was a span of 15 bases. Germline V gene data show CDR1 as SNHLY and CDR2 as FYNNEI.

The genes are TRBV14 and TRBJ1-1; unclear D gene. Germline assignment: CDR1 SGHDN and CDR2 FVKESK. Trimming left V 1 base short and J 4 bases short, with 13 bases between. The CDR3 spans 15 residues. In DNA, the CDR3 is TGTGCCAGCAGCCAAGTCAACAGTGGAGGCACTGAAGCTTTCTTT. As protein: CASSQVNSGGTEAFF.

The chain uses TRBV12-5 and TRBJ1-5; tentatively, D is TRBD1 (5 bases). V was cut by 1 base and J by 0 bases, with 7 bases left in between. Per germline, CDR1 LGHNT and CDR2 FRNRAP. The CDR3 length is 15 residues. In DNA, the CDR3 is TGTGCTAGTGGTTTGGAGGGGCTTAGCAATCAGCCCCAGCATTTT. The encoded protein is CASGLEGLSNQPQHF.

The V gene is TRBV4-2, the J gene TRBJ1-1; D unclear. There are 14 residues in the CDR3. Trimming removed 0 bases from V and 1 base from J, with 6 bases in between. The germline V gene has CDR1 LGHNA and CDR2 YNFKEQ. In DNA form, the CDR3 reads TGTGCCAGCAGCCAAGAATTAAGGAACACTGAAGCTTTCTTT. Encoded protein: CASSQELRNTEAFF.